A single sample gave rise to the 2 T cell receptor beta chains below, sequenced in a study of blood T cell repertoires in COVID-19. Assay: immunoSEQ multiplex PCR; the TCRdb copy retains only in-frame clones and omits some. The data hold about 150,000 clones, with roughly nine tenths observed a single time. Source material: peripheral blood. The origin of the receptors is a woman in her thirties or forties with acute or convalescent COVID-19.

The sample holds one count of this clone. This rearrangement joins TRBV3-1 (or the pseudogene TRBV3-2) to TRBJ1-2; D ambiguous. The CDR3 runs 14 residues. The germline CDR1 and CDR2 sequences are LGHDT and YNNKEL (reference sequence). Trimming removed 0 bases from V and 4 bases from J, with 9 bases in between. CDR3 loop: CASSQERRSYGYTF. DNA of the CDR3: TGTGCCAGCAGCCAAGAGCGAAGGAGCTATGGCTACACCTTC.

The chain employs TRBV7-9 and TRBJ2-1, with 9 bases aligning to TRBD1. The CDR3 is 14 residues long. V gave up 5 bases and J gave up 8 bases; unmatched junction bases: 7. Germline assignment: CDR1 SEHNR and CDR2 FQNEAQ (reference sequence). In DNA form, the CDR3 reads TGTGCCAGCAGCGTTGACAGGGGGAGCGATGAGCAGTTCTTC. It yields the protein CASSVDRGSDEQFF.